The sequence of this T cell receptor beta chain was determined in a study of identical twins. Germline V gene lookup returns CDR1 LNHNV and CDR2 YYDKDF (reference sequence). The V end was cut by 0 bases, the J end by 7 bases, with 10 bases between. This CDR3 region has 13 residues. Notes on the study in general: Weaker excess sharing between twins was seen in beta out-of-frame sequences.

The sample holds a few counts of this clonotype. What it recognizes is unknown. MiXCR, applied by TCRdb to the 5' RACE reads, yields one record per CDR3 protein. The data show 350,000 to 400,000 distinct CDR3 sequences, approximately 8.7% seen once. The sample comprised naive T cells sorted from blood. This chain links TRBV15 with TRBJ2-7, with D uncertain. The receptor was isolated from a woman aged 45-65 years in good health. CDR3 sequence: CATSRDLVGEQYV. Written as DNA, the CDR3 is TGTGCCACCAGCAGAGATTTAGTCGGGGAGCAGTACGTC.